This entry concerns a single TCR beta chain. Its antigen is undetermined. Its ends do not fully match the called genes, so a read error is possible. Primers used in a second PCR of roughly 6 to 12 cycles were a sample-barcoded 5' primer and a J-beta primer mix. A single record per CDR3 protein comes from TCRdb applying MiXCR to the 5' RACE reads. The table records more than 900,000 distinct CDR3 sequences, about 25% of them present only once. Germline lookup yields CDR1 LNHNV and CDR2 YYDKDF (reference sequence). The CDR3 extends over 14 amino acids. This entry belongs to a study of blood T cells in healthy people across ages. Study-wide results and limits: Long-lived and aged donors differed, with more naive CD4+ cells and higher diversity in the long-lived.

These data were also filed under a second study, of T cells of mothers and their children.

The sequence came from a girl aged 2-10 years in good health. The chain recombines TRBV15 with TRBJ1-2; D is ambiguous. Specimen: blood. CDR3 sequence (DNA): TGTGCCACCAGCAGAGATACGCTAAGCTATGGCCACACCTTC. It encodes CATSRDTLSYGHTF.